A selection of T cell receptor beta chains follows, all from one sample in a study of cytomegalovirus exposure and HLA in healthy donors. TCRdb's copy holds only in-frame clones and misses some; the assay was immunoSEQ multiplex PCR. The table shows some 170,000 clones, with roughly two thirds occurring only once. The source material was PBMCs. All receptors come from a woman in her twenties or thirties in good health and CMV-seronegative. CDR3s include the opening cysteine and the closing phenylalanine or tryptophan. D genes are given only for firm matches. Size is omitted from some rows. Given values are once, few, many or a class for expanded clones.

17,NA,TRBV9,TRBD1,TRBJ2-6,CASSGTGGVSGANVLTF,TGTGCCAGCAGCGGAACAGGGGGCGTTTCTGGGGCCAACGTCCTGACTTTC
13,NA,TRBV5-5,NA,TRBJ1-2,CASSPDSFYGYTF,TGTGCCAGCAGCCCCGACAGCTTCTATGGCTACACCTTC
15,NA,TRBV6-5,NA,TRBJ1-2,CASSNGLPGIYGYTF,TGTGCCAGCAGTAACGGGCTGCCCGGGATCTATGGCTACACCTTC
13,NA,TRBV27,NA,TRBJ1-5,CASSDRWSQPQHF,TGTGCCAGCAGCGACAGGTGGAGTCAGCCCCAGCATTTT
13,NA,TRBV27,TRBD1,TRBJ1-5,CASSFNRGQPQHF,TGTGCCAGCAGTTTCAACAGGGGGCAGCCCCAGCATTTT
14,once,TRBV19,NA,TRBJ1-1,CASRKTRDTTEAFF,TGTGCCAGTAGAAAAACCCGGGACACTACTGAAGCTTTCTTT
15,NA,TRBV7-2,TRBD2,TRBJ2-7,CASNRGLAGVDEQYF,TGTGCCAGCAACAGAGGACTAGCGGGGGTTGACGAGCAGTACTTC
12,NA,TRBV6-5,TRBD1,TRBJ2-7,CASTNRGYEQYF,TGTGCCAGCACCAACAGGGGGTACGAGCAGTACTTC
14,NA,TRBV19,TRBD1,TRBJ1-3,CASSWDSSGNTIYF,TGTGCCAGTAGTTGGGACAGCTCTGGAAACACCATATATTTT
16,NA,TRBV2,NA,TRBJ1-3,CASSEALLGAGNTIYF,TGTGCCAGCAGTGAAGCGCTTCTGGGAGCGGGCAACACCATATATTTT
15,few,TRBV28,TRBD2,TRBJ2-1,CASSFPAGSNNEQFF,TGTGCCAGCAGTTTTCCAGCGGGAAGCAACAATGAGCAGTTCTTC
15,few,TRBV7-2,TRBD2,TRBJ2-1,CASSLGRGGYNEQFF,TGTGCCAGCAGCTTAGGTCGGGGGGGCTACAATGAGCAGTTCTTC
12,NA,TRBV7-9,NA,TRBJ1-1,CASSFGDTEAFF,TGTGCCAGCAGCTTCGGGGACACTGAAGCTTTCTTT
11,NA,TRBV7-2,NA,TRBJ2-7,CASSSIYEQYF,TGTGCCAGCAGCTCTATCTACGAGCAGTACTTC
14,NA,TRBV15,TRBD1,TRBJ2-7,CATRNRGPLYEQYF,TGTGCCACCAGAAATAGGGGGCCCCTCTACGAGCAGTACTTC
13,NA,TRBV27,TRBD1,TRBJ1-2,CASRKTGTYGYTF,TGTGCCAGCAGAAAGACAGGGACCTATGGCTACACCTTC
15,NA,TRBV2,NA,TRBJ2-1,CASRYQGGGYNEQFF,TGTGCCAGCAGATATCAGGGAGGGGGTTACAATGAGCAGTTCTTC
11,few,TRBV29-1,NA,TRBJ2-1,CSVDGGGEQFF,TGCAGCGTTGATGGTGGCGGGGAGCAGTTCTTC
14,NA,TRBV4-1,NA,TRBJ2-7,CASSQDFSGAEQYF,TGCGCCAGCAGCCAAGATTTTTCAGGGGCCGAGCAGTACTTC
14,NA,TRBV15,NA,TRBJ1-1,CATSRPPGGREAFF,TGTGCCACCAGCAGACCACCGGGGGGTAGGGAAGCTTTCTTT
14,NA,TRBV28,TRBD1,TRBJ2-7,CASSRTGASYEQYF,TGTGCCAGCAGTCGGACAGGGGCCTCCTACGAGCAGTACTTC
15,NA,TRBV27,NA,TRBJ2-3,CASNLGGLYTDTQYF,TGTGCCAGCAACCTGGGGGGACTGTACACAGATACGCAGTATTTT
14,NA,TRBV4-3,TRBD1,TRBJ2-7,CASSSDRGTHEQYF,TGCGCCAGCAGCTCCGACAGGGGGACGCACGAGCAGTACTTC
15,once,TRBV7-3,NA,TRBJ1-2,CASSLGPRDVYGYTF,TGTGCCAGCAGCTTAGGCCCACGGGATGTCTATGGCTACACCTTC
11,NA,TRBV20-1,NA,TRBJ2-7,CSARGPGEQYF,TGCAGTGCTAGAGGCCCGGGCGAGCAGTACTTC
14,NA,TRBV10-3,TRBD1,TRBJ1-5,CAIRGQGKYQPQHF,TGTGCCATCAGAGGACAGGGGAAGTATCAGCCCCAGCATTTT
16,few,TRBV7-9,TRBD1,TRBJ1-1,CASMGQGRSMNTEAFF,TGTGCCAGCATGGGACAGGGGCGTTCCATGAACACTGAAGCTTTCTTT
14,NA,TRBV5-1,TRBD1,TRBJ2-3,CASRPTGGVDTQYF,TGCGCCAGCAGACCTACAGGGGGCGTAGATACGCAGTATTTT
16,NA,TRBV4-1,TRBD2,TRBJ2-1,CASSQSLAGYVDEQFF,TGCGCCAGCAGCCAAAGCCTAGCGGGGTACGTCGATGAGCAGTTCTTC
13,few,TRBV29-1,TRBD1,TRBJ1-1,CSVQGQQNTEAFF,TGCAGCGTCCAGGGACAGCAGAACACTGAAGCTTTCTTT
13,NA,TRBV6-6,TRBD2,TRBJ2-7,CASSRLATYEQYF,TGTGCCAGCAGTCGACTAGCGACCTACGAGCAGTACTTC